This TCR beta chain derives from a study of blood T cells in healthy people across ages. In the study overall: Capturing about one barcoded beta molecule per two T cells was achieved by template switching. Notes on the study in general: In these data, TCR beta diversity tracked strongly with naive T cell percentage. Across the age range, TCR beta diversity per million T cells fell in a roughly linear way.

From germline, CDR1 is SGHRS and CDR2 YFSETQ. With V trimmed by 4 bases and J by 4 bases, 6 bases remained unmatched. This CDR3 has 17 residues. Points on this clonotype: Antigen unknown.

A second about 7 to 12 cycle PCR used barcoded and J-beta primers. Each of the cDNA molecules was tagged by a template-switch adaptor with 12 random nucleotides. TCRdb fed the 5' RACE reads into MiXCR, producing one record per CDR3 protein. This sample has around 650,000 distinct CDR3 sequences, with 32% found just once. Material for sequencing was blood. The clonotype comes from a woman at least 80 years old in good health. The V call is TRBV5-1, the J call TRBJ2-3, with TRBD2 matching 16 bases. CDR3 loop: CASSVGTSGGAADTQYF. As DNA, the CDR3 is TGCGCCAGCAGCGTTGGGACTAGCGGGGGGGCCGCAGATACGCAGTATTTT.